Shown below are 15 T cell receptor beta chains from a single sample sequenced in a study of cytomegalovirus exposure and HLA in healthy donors (dated by TCRdb to 2017 to 2019). The library was prepared using the immunoSEQ multiplex PCR assay. TCRdb holds this immuneACCESS table with in-frame rearrangements only. Some clones are missing; in checked studies, unresolved V genes explain under half, and the rest has no known cause. This sample holds some 250,000 clones; 90% were observed only once. The ten most abundant clones make up roughly 0.38% of the sample. Material for sequencing was PBMCs. These receptors came from a woman between 18 and 30 years old in good health and CMV-seronegative.

CDR3 coding DNA: TGTGCCAGCGGGGACAGGGGATACGGGGAGCTGTTTTTT. Its protein product is CASGDRGYGELFF. The chain couples TRBV4-2 to TRBJ2-2, with 10 bases matching TRBD1. The CDR3 has 13 residues. With V trimmed by 8 bases and J by 7 bases, 4 bases remained unmatched. CDR1 and CDR2 from the germline V gene are LGHNA and YNFKEQ.

This rearrangement joins TRBV5-5 to TRBJ2-1; tentatively, D is TRBD1 (6 bases). V lost 0 bases and J 10 bases, leaving 17 bases between the germline ends. CDR3 length: 15 amino acids. Germline assignment: CDR1 SGHKS and CDR2 YYEKEE (reference sequence). CDR3 amino acids: CASSLADSPRWEQFF. CDR3 coding DNA: TGTGCCAGCAGCTTGGCGGACAGCCCTAGGTGGGAGCAGTTCTTC.

V and J are TRBV28 and TRBJ1-5; TRBD1 aligns across 7 bases. V was clipped by 5 bases and J by 6 bases; unmatched bases: 7. Germline-derived CDR1 and CDR2 are MDHEN and SYDVKM. The CDR3 loop spans 14 amino acids. The CDR3 DNA reads as TGTGCCAGCAGTAAATTACAGGGGATTCAGCCCCAGCATTTT. The encoded protein is CASSKLQGIQPQHF.

This clone was counted a single time. The chain links TRBV5-1 to TRBJ1-4; no clear D gene. Germline V gives CDR1 SGHRS, CDR2 YFSETQ. The CDR3 runs to 15 residues. Trimming removed 0 bases at V and 8 bases at J, with 14 bases between. The CDR3 nucleotides are TGCGCCAGCAGCTTGGGTCCCGGTTTACAGGAAAAACTGTTTTTT. It encodes CASSLGPGLQEKLFF.

This clone was seen just once. This chain uses TRBV7-2 with TRBJ2-1; 9 nucleotides line up with TRBD1. This CDR3 comprises 13 residues. J gave up 14 bases and V 1 base, and 6 bases lay outside the gene matches. Germline-derived CDR1 and CDR2 are SGHTA and FQGNSA. The CDR3 DNA reads as TGTGCCAGCAGCTTAGGGGACAGGGAAGAAAAGTTCTTC. This sequence encodes CASSLGDREEKFF.

The rearrangement joins TRBV27 to TRBJ2-6, with D tentatively TRBD2 (6 bases). The ends were cut back, 0 bases at V and 2 bases at J, with 8 bases in the middle. CDR3 length: 16 amino acids. Germline V lookup: CDR1 MNHEY, CDR2 SMNVEV (reference sequence). The CDR3 DNA follows: TGTGCCAGCAGTTTATCGGGGAGGCCTGGGGCCAACGTCCTGACTTTC. Protein sequence: CASSLSGRPGANVLTF.

The CDR3 sequence: CASSSREGATYGYTF. The CDR3 nucleotides are TGTGCCAGCAGTTCCCGGGAGGGGGCGACCTATGGCTACACCTTC. The chain has TRBV6-5 and TRBJ1-2; TRBD1 matches 7 bases. The CDR3 totals 15 residues. The junction had 9 bases not matched to a gene; V was cut back by 4 bases and J by 4 bases. Germline CDR1 and CDR2: MNHEY and SVGAGI.

The J gene is TRBJ2-3, the V gene TRBV7-9; TRBD2 aligns across 8 bases. CDR3 length: 17 amino acids. The V and J ends lost 6 bases and 9 bases, in that order; junction bases with no gene match: 20. Germline CDR1 reads SEHNR; CDR2 reads FQNEAQ (reference sequence). The CDR3 nucleotides are TGTGCCAGCAGTTATACGGGAGCGGGGGCGATACGGGGCACGCAGTATTTT. This codes for CASSYTGAGAIRGTQYF.

The V gene is TRBV5-6, the J gene TRBJ2-6; 10 positions match TRBD1. From germline, CDR1 is SGHDT and CDR2 YYEEEE. This CDR3 has 18 residues. Losses at the gene ends were 4 bases for V and 3 bases for J; bases not matched to a gene: 10. The CDR3 DNA reads as TGTGCCAGCAGCGTTGTGGGGACAGGGGTGGTTGGGGCCAACGTCCTGACTTTC. Its translation: CASSVVGTGVVGANVLTF.

The chain joins TRBV9 to TRBJ2-5; 8 bases line up with TRBD1. The germline gives CDR1 SGDLS, CDR2 YYNGEE. Germline trimming cut 4 bases from V and 2 bases from J; bases unmatched to any gene: 4. There are 14 residues in the CDR3. In nucleotides, the CDR3 is TGTGCCAGCAGCACCCGACAGGGGCAAGAGACCCAGTACTTC. Translated: CASSTRQGQETQYF.

The chain recombines TRBV19 with TRBJ1-2; TRBD1 might be the D (5 bases). CDR3 length: 14 residues. Germline-derived CDR1 and CDR2 are LNHDA and SQIVND (reference sequence). V lost 5 bases to trimming and J lost 2 bases, with 12 bases between them. The CDR3: CASSFATDNYGYTF. Here the CDR3 DNA reads TGTGCCAGTAGTTTCGCGACAGACAACTATGGCTACACCTTC. The full variable domain, with the rest looked up from reference TRBV19 and TRBJ1-2, is DGGITQSPKYLFRKEGQNVTLSCEQNLNHDAMYWYRQDPGQGLRLIYYSQIVNDFQKGDIAEGYSVSREKKESFPLTVTSAQKNPTAFYLCASSFATDNYGYTFGSGTRLTVV.

The genes are TRBV4-3 and TRBJ2-1, with TRBD1 matching 7 bases. This CDR3 region has 16 residues. Trimming took 4 bases from V and 0 from J; bases not matched to a gene: 6. CDR1 is LGHNA and CDR2 is YSLEER in the germline V gene. The CDR3 DNA reads TGCGCCAGCAGCCCGTGGGACAGAAGCTCCTACAATGAGCAGTTCTTC. Its protein product is CASSPWDRSSYNEQFF.

The chain employs TRBV6-1 and TRBJ1-3; 7 nucleotides agree with TRBD1. J gave up 7 bases and V 6 bases, and 9 bases lay outside the gene matches. This CDR3 is 14 amino acids long. Germline V CDR1 and CDR2: MNHNS, SASEGT. CDR3 protein: CASSVGQDLNTIYF. The CDR3 nucleotides read TGTGCCAGCAGCGTTGGACAGGACCTGAACACCATATATTTT.

This sequence joins TRBV7-2 and TRBJ1-2; D is perhaps TRBD1 (6 bases). The ends were cut back, 5 bases at V and 9 bases at J, with 28 bases in the middle. From germline, CDR1 is SGHTA and CDR2 FQGNSA. The CDR3 is 17 amino acids. In DNA form, the CDR3 reads TGTGCCAGCAGCACAACCCCGTCGGACAGTCCCCTCTTACGCTACACCTTC. The encoded protein is CASSTTPSDSPLLRYTF.

A word on this clone: The identical CDR3 is also encoded by other nucleotide sequences in the sample. The chain joins TRBV28 to TRBJ1-5, with D perhaps TRBD1 (5 bases). The CDR3 loop spans 15 amino acids. V lost 2 bases, J lost 3 bases, and 11 bases lay in between. Germline CDR1 MDHEN, CDR2 SYDVKM. CDR3 sequence: CASSLPGHSNQPQHF. In DNA form, the CDR3 reads TGTGCCAGCAGTTTACCAGGACACTCCAATCAGCCCCAGCATTTT.